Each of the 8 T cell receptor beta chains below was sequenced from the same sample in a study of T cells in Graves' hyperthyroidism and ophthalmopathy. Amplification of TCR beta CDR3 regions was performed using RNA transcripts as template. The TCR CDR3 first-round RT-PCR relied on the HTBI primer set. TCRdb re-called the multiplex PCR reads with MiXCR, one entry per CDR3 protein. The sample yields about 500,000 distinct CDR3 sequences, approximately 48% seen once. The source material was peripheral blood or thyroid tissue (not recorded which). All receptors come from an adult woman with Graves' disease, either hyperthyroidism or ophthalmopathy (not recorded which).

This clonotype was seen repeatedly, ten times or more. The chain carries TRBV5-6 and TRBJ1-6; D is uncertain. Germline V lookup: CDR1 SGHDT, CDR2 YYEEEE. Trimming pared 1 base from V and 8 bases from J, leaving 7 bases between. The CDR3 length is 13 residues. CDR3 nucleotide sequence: TGTGCCAGCAGCTTGACTCCGGATTCACCCCTCCACTTT. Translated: CASSLTPDSPLHF.

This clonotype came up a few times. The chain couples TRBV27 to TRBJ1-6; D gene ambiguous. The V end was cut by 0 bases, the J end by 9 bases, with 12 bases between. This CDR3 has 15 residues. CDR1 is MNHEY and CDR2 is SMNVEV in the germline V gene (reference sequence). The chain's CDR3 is CASSLSFQAGSPLHF. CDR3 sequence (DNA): TGTGCCAGCAGTTTATCGTTCCAGGCCGGTTCACCCCTCCACTTT.

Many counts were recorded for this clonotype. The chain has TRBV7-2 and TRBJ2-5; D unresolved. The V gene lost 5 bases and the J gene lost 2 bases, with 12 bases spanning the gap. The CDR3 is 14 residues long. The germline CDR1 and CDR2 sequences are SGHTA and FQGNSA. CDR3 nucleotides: TGTGCCAGCAGCACTGGTCAAGCTCAAGAGACCCAGTACTTC. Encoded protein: CASSTGQAQETQYF.

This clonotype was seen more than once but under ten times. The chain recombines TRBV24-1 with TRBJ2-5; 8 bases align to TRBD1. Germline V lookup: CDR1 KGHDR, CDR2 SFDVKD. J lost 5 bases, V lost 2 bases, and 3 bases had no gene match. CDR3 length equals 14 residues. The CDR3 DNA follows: TGTGCCACCAGTGATTCAGGGGGCTTGGAGACCCAGTACTTC. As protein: CATSDSGGLETQYF.

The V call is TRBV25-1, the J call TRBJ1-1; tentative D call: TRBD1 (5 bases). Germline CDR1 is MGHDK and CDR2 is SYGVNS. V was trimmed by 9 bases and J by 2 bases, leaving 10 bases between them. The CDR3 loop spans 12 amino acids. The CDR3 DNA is TGTGCCAGTGAGGGGACTAACACTGAAGCTTTCTTT. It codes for CASEGTNTEAFF.

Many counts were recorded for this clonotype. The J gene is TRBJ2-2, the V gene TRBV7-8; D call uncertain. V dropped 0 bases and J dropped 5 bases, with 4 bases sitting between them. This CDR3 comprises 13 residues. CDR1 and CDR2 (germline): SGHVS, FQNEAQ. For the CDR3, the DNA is TGTGCCAGCAGCTTAGCTGTTACCGGGGAGCTGTTTTTT. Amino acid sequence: CASSLAVTGELFF.

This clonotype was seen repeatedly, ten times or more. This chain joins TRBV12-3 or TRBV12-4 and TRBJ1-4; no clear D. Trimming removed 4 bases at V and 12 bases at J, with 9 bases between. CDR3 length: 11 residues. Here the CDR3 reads CASSYREELFF. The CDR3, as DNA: TGTGCCAGCAGTTACCGGGAAGAACTGTTTTTT.

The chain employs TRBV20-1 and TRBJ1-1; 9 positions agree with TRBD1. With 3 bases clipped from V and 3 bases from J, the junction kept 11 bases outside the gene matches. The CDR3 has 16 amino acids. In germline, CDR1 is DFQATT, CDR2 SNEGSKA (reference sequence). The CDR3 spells CSARGTGIRRDTEAFF. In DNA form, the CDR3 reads TGCAGTGCTAGGGGGACAGGGATCAGGAGGGACACTGAAGCTTTCTTT.